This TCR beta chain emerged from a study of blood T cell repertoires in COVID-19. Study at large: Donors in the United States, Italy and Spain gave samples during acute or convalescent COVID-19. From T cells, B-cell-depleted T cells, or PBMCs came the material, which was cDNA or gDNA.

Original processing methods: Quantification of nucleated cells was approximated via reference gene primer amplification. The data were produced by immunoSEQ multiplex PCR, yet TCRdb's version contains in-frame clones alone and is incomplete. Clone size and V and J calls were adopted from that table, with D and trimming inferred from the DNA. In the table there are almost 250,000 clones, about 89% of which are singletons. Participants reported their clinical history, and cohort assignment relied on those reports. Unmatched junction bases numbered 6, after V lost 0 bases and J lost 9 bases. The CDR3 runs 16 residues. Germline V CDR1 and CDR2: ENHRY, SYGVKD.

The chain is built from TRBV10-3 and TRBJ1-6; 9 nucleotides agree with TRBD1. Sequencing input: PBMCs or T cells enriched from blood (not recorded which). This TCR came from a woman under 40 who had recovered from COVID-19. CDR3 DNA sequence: TGTGCCATCAGTGAGTCGATGGGACAGGGTAGTTCACCCCTCCACTTT. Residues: CAISESMGQGSSPLHF.